Here is one T cell receptor (beta chain) with its context. This record comes from a study of blood T cell repertoires in COVID-19. Turning to the study itself: Whether acute or convalescent, the COVID-19 samples came from the United States, Italy and Spain. T cells, B-cell-depleted T cells, or PBMCs supplied cDNA or gDNA.

In the authors' workflow: The authors estimated nucleated cell counts from reference gene primer amplification. The data were produced by immunoSEQ multiplex PCR, yet TCRdb's version contains in-frame clones alone and is incomplete. V and J calls and clone size are those listed in that table; D and trimming were worked out from the DNA. The data hold approximately 40,000 clones, with approximately 86% observed a single time. The receptor comes from a woman aged 80 or over in a cohort sampled during active or convalescent COVID-19. Sequencing was done on a sample of peripheral blood.

CDR3 coding DNA: TGTGCCAGCTCCCCCACACGACAGGGGGCAGGTCAGCCCCAGCATTTT. Protein sequence: CASSPTRQGAGQPQHF. V usage is TRBV18 and J usage is TRBJ1-5, with 10 bases identical to TRBD1. The CDR3 loop spans 16 amino acids. V lost 6 bases to trimming and J lost 6 bases; unmatched junction nucleotides: 11. Germline V gene lookup returns CDR1 KGHSH and CDR2 LQKENI.